A selection of T cell receptor beta chains follows, all from one sample in a study of shared clonotypes between healthy human individuals. Here immunoSEQ multiplex PCR was the method, and the copy in TCRdb shows in-frame clones only, minus some. Seen here are around 2,000,000 clones, 85% to 95% observed once, and the top ten hold approximately 1%. The sample was naive CD8+ T cells sorted from blood. The receptors derive from a man aged 18 to 35 in good health. Both conserved end residues are trimmed from each CDR3. A D gene is named only where the DNA matches it firmly.

J: TRBJ2-5
V: TRBV28
length: 12
D: NA
CDR3: ASSFTGMGETQY

J: TRBJ2-7
V: TRBV4-1
length: 13
D: NA
CDR3: ASSPSNRYFYEQY

J: TRBJ2-1
V: TRBV5-1
length: 10
D: NA
CDR3: ASQRGENEQF

J: TRBJ1-2
V: TRBV29-1
length: 10
D: TRBD1
CDR3: SVVGQDYGYT

J: TRBJ1-3
V: TRBV10-3
length: 15
D: TRBD1
CDR3: AISGGPGGDSGNTIY

J: TRBJ2-5
V: TRBV29-1
length: 8
D: NA
CDR3: SVEYETQY

J: TRBJ1-1
V: TRBV7-9
length: 11
D: TRBD1
CDR3: ASHRGDNTEAF

J: TRBJ1-1
V: TRBV30
length: 14
D: NA
CDR3: AWSVGRALTDTEAF

J: TRBJ1-6
V: TRBV6-5
length: 12
D: NA
CDR3: ASSSDGTNSPLH

J: TRBJ2-7
V: TRBV9
length: 12
D: NA
CDR3: ASSAAGAFAEQY

J: TRBJ2-7
V: TRBV28
length: 12
D: TRBD1
CDR3: ASGHRGQGYEQY

J: TRBJ2-7
V: TRBV7-9
length: 10
D: NA
CDR3: ASSQGPYEQY

J: TRBJ2-7
V: TRBV10-2
length: 9
D: TRBD2
CDR3: ASQRGYEQY

J: TRBJ2-1
V: TRBV6-5
length: 13
D: TRBD2
CDR3: ASRPTGLASNEQF

J: TRBJ1-6
V: TRBV6-6
length: 12
D: NA
CDR3: ASSWRQTNSPLH